This TCR beta chain emerged from a study of T cell changes during pregnancy in multiple sclerosis. Profiling relied on immunoSEQ multiplex PCR, and the TCRdb table lists in-frame clones only, not all of them. The data hold more than 35,000 clones, with 90% observed a single time. Germline CDR1 SGHNT, CDR2 YYREEE (reference sequence). V was pared by 4 bases and J by 0 bases, with 8 bases between. This CDR3 has 14 amino acids. The input for sequencing was CD4+ T cells from peripheral blood mononuclear cells, taken in the second trimester of pregnancy. The V and J genes are TRBV5-4 and TRBJ1-3, with D hard to call. The TCR originated in a female donor with multiple sclerosis, enrolled in a pregnancy study. CDR3 region: CASSADYSGNTIYF. The CDR3 region has the DNA TGTGCCAGCAGCGCCGACTACTCTGGAAACACCATATATTTT.